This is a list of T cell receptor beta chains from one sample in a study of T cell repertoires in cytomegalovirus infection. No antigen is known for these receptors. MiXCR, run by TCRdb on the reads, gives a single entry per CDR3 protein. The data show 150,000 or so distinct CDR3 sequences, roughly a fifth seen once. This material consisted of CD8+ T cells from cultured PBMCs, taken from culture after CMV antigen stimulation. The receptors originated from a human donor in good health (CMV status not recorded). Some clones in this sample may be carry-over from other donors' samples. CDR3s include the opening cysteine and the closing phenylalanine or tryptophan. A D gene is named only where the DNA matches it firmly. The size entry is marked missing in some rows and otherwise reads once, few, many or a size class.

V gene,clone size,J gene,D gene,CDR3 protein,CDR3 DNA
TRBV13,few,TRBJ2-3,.,CASSYYQRAASTDTQYF,TGTGCCAGCTCCTACTATCAGCGGGCAGCTAGCACAGATACGCAGTATTTT
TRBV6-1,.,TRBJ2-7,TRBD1,CASSLDRVSYEQYF,TGTGCCAGCAGCCTCGACAGGGTTTCTTACGAGCAGTACTTC
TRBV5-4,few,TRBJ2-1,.,CASSLPRGPYNEQFF,TGTGCCAGCAGCTTGCCCAGGGGACCCTACAATGAGCAGTTCTTC
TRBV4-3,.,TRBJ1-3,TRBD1,CASSHGTGAGNTIYF,TGCGCCAGCAGCCACGGGACAGGGGCTGGAAACACCATATATTTT
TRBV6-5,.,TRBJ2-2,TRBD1,CASKLDRGDWNTGELFF,TGTGCCAGCAAGCTAGACAGGGGGGATTGGAACACCGGGGAGCTGTTTTTT
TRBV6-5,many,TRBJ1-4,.,CASSTLGRQVDRSNEKLFF,TGTGCCAGCAGCACCTTGGGACGCCAAGTGGACCGCTCTAATGAAAAACTGTTTTTT
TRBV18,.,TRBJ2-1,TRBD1,CASSPGPSRDRGYNEQFF,TGTGCCAGCTCACCTGGACCCTCACGGGACAGGGGTTACAATGAGCAGTTCTTC
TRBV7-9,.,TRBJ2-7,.,CASSYLSGAEQYF,TGTGCCAGCAGCTACCTGTCGGGGGCAGAGCAGTACTTC
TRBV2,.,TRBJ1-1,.,CASSRGGRMNTEAFF,TGTGCCAGCAGTCGAGGGGGACGGATGAACACTGAAGCTTTCTTT
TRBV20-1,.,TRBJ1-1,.,CSAITRGTEAFF,TGCAGTGCCATAACCAGGGGAACTGAAGCTTTCTTT
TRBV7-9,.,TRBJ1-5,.,CASSLGTSNQPQHF,TGTGCCAGCAGCTTAGGGACCAGCAATCAGCCCCAGCATTTT
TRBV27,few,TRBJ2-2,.,CASSPQFTGELFF,TGTGCCAGCAGCCCACAGTTCACCGGGGAGCTGTTTTTT
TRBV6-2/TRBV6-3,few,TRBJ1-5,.,CASSPPGGIGNQPQHF,TGTGCCAGCAGTCCCCCCGGGGGGATTGGCAATCAGCCCCAGCATTTT
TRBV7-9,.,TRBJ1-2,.,CASSLGPGVNGYTF,TGTGCCAGCAGCTTAGGGCCCGGGGTTAATGGCTACACCTTC
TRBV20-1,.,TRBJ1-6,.,CSARPNNSPLHF,TGCAGTGCTAGACCGAATAATTCACCCCTCCACTTT
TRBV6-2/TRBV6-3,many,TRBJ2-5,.,CASSYESSAWEETQYF,TGTGCCAGCAGTTACGAATCTAGTGCCTGGGAAGAGACCCAGTACTTC
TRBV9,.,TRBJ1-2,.,CASRSEGLYGYTF,TGTGCCAGCAGATCGGAGGGGCTCTATGGCTACACCTTC
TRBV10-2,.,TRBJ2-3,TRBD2,CASSASGGPTDTQYF,TGCGCCAGCAGCGCTAGCGGGGGCCCGACAGATACGCAGTATTTT
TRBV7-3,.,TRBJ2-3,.,CASSLTGPAGPQYF,TGTGCCAGCAGCTTAACCGGTCCGGCGGGTCCTCAGTATTTT
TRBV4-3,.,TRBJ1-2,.,CASSGGARGSTF,TGCGCCAGCAGCGGGGGGGCCAGGGGTTCCACCTTC
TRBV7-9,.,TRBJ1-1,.,CASSSPGPTQAFF,TGTGCCAGCAGCTCCCCGGGACCCACCCAGGCTTTCTTT
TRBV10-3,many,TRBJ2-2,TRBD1,CAIRMDRAGTGELFF,TGTGCCATCAGGATGGACAGGGCCGGCACCGGGGAGCTGTTTTTT
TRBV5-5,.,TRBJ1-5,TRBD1,CASSETGGEYQPQHF,TGTGCCAGCAGCGAGACAGGGGGCGAGTATCAGCCCCAGCATTTT
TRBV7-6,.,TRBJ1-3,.,CASTNSGNTIYF,TGTGCCAGCACTAACTCTGGAAACACCATATATTTT